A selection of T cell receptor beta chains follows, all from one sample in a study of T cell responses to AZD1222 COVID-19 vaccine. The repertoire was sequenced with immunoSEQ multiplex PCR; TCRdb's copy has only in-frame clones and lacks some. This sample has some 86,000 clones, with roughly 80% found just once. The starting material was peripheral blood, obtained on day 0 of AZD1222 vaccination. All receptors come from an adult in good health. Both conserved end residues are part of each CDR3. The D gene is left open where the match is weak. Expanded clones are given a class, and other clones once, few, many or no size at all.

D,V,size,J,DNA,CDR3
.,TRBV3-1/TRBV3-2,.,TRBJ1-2,TGTGCCAGCGGGAGGGGGAACTATGGCTACACCTTC,CASGRGNYGYTF
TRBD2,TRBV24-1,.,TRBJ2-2,TGTGCCACCAGTGAAGGAGGGAGGGGTGACACCGGGGAGCTGTTTTTT,CATSEGGRGDTGELFF
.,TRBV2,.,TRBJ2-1,TGTGCCAGCAGGGCCTACAATGAGCAGTTCTTC,CASRAYNEQFF
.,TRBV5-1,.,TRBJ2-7,TGCGCCAGCAGCTTAACGGACGAGCAGTACTTC,CASSLTDEQYF
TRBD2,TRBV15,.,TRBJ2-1,TGTGCCACCAGCAGAGATTTAGCGGGAGAGATCAATGAGCAGTTCTTC,CATSRDLAGEINEQFF
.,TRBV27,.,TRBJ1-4,TGTGCCAGCAGTTTATCCCGCCGTTCGACTAATGAAAAACTGTTTTTT,CASSLSRRSTNEKLFF
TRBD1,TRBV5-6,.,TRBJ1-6,TGTGCCAGCAGCATCGACAGGGGCGCCTATAATTCACCCCTCCACTTT,CASSIDRGAYNSPLHF
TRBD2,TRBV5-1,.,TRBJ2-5,TGCGCCAGCAGCTTGGCGGGGGGCCAAGAGACCCAGTACTTC,CASSLAGGQETQYF
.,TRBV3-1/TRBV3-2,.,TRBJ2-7,TGTGCCAGCAGCCTCTCCAGGGGCGAGCAGTACTTC,CASSLSRGEQYF
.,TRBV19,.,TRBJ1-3,TGTGCCAGTAGCCAGGGTTATCCTGGAAACACCATATATTTT,CASSQGYPGNTIYF
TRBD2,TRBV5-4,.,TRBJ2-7,TGTGCCAGCAGCGCCCGGGCCGCCGGGGGGTACGAGCAGTACTTC,CASSARAAGGYEQYF
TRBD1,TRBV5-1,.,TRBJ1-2,TGCGCCAGCAGTCCACAGGGGGCTGGTGGCTACACCTTC,CASSPQGAGGYTF
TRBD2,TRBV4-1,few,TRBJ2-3,TGCGCCAGCAGCCAAGGGGCTAGCGGTTGGGGGGATACGCAGTATTTT,CASSQGASGWGDTQYF
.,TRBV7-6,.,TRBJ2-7,TGTGCCAGCAGCCCGGTCGATGGAGACTACGAGCAGTACTTC,CASSPVDGDYEQYF
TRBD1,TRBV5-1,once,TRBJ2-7,TGCGCCAGCAGACGAACCGGGACAGGGGGGACCTACGAGCAGTACTTC,CASRRTGTGGTYEQYF
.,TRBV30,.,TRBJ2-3,TGTGCCTGGGGCAGGGTGGATCTCGCCTGGGGGACAGATACGCAGTATTTT,CAWGRVDLAWGTDTQYF
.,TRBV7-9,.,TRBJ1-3,TGTGCCAGCAGCTTAGAGGGGAACAGCTTTGGAAACACCATATATTTT,CASSLEGNSFGNTIYF
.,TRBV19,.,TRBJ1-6,TGTGCCAGTAGTACGACAGGTGATTCACCCCTCCACTTT,CASSTTGDSPLHF
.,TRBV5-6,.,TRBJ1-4,TGTGCCAGCAGCTTGGAACGGTCAACTAATGAAAAACTGTTTTTT,CASSLERSTNEKLFF
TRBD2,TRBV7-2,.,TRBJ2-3,TGTGCCAGTAGCGGGAGGACTAGCACAGATACGCAGTATTTT,CASSGRTSTDTQYF
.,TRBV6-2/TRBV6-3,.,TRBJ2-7,TGTGCCAGCAGTTACTCATTGGATTCCGACGAGCAGTACTTC,CASSYSLDSDEQYF
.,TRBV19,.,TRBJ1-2,TGTGCCAGTAGTGGATCCCGGGGGCAGTATGGCTACACCTTC,CASSGSRGQYGYTF
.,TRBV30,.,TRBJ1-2,TGTGCCTGGAGTCCCGACGGATCCTATGGCTACACCTTC,CAWSPDGSYGYTF
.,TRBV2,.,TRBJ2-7,TGTGCCACAGCTTCAGGGGACGAGCAGTACTTC,CATASGDEQYF
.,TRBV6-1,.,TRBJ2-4,TGTGCCAGCAGTGAACGACTAACGGGGAGGAACATTCAGTACTTC,CASSERLTGRNIQYF
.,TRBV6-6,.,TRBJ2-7,TGTGCCAGCAGTCGAGCGGTGGCGGGTGGGGTCTACGAGCAGTACTTC,CASSRAVAGGVYEQYF
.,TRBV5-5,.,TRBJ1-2,TGTGCCAGCAGCTTGGTTTCAGGGAGAGTTGGCTATGGCTACACCTTC,CASSLVSGRVGYGYTF
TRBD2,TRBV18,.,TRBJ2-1,TGTGCCAGCTCACGAACTAGCGGGGAGTACAATGAGCAGTTCTTC,CASSRTSGEYNEQFF
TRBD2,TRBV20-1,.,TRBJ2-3,TGCAGTGCTAGTGGGACTAGCGGCCCCCAGTATTTT,CSASGTSGPQYF
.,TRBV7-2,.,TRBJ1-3,TGTGCCAGCAGCTTAGCGCTACGGGGACCACAGGGAGCTGGAAACACCATATATTTT,CASSLALRGPQGAGNTIYF
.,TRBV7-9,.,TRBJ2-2,TGTGCCAGCAGTAACCGGGAGCTGTTTTTT,CASSNRELFF
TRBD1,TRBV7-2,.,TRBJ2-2,TGTGCCAGCAGCTTAGCCGGACAGGGGGGCACCGGGGAGCTGTTTTTT,CASSLAGQGGTGELFF
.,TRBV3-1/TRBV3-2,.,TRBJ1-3,TGTGCCAGCAGCCAAGATACGGACAGTCGAGGAAACACCATATATTTT,CASSQDTDSRGNTIYF
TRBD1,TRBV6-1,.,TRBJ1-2,TGTGCCAGCAGTGCCCGTCACAGGGGGTTAGACTATGGCTACACCTTC,CASSARHRGLDYGYTF
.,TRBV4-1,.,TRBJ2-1,TGCGCCAGCGGTATAAGGTTTGTGAGCAATGAGCAGTTCTTC,CASGIRFVSNEQFF
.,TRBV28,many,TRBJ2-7,TGTGCCAGCATCACAGGGTCTCTTGGGGACGAGCAGTACTTC,CASITGSLGDEQYF
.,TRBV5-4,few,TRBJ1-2,TGTGCCAGCAGCGCAGCACTCCAGGCACGAGGGGGCTACACCTTC,CASSAALQARGGYTF
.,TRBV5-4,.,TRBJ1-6,TGTGCCAGCAGCTTGGGCCGTGGATTTTACGGTTCACCCCTCCACTTT,CASSLGRGFYGSPLHF
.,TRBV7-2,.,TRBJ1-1,TGTGCCAGCAGCTTCCACTTGGCAGGGGCCACTGAAGCTTTCTTT,CASSFHLAGATEAFF
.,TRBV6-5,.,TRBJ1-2,TGTGCCAGCAGGACGGACAGAAATGGCTACACCTTC,CASRTDRNGYTF
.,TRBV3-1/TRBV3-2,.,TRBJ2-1,TGTGCCAGCAGCCAAGATATGGCCCTCGGGACGCAGTTCTTC,CASSQDMALGTQFF
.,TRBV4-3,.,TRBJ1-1,TGCGCCAGCAGCCAAGTTTTAGGGAGCACTGAAGCTTTCTTT,CASSQVLGSTEAFF
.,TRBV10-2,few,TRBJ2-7,TGCGCCAGCAGTGAGGCTAGTAGCTACGAGCAGTACTTC,CASSEASSYEQYF
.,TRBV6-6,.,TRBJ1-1,TGTGCCAGCAGTTACTCGGGGGTGAACACTGAAGCTTTCTTT,CASSYSGVNTEAFF
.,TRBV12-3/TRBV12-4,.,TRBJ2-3,TGTGCCAGCAGTCCGGACAGTTGGGATACGCAGTATTTT,CASSPDSWDTQYF
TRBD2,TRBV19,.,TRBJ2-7,TGTGCCAGTAGAAGACTAGCGGGAGGTTCCTACGAGCAGTACTTC,CASRRLAGGSYEQYF
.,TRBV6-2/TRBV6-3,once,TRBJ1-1,TGTGCCAGCAGTATTTTCCCAGGTAACGCTGAAGCTTTCTTT,CASSIFPGNAEAFF
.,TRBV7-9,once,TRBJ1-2,TGTGCCAGCAGTCAGAGGGATGGCTACACCTTC,CASSQRDGYTF
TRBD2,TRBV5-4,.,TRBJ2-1,TGTGCCAGCAGCTTTCCGGGACTAGTAGGGAATGAGCAGTTCTTC,CASSFPGLVGNEQFF
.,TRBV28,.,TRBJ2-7,TGTGCCAGCAGTCGACAGGTGTACGAGCAGTACTTC,CASSRQVYEQYF
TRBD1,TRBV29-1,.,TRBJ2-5,TGCAGCGTTGGAGAGACAGGGGGGGAGACCCAGTACTTC,CSVGETGGETQYF